Given below is one TCR beta chain in context. The germline V and J ends were trimmed by 5 bases and 2 bases, with 6 bases remaining between them. This CDR3 has 11 residues. Germline V gives CDR1 SQVTM, CDR2 ANQGSEA. The data were taken from a study of blood T cell repertoires in COVID-19. Authors' data handling: Reference gene primers were amplified, and this amplification served to estimate nucleated cell counts. Data came from immunoSEQ multiplex PCR; TCRdb stores just in-frame clones and leaves some out. The V and J calls and clone size were taken over from that table, and D and trimming were inferred from the DNA. The sample carries 150,000 or so clones, about 88% recorded once.

This receptor was obtained from a human donor in a cohort sampled during active COVID-19. The chain couples TRBV29-1 to TRBJ2-5; no definite D call. The sequenced sample consisted of peripheral blood. The CDR3 sequence: CSVNRQETQYF. Written as DNA, the CDR3 is TGCAGCGTTAATAGACAAGAGACCCAGTACTTC.